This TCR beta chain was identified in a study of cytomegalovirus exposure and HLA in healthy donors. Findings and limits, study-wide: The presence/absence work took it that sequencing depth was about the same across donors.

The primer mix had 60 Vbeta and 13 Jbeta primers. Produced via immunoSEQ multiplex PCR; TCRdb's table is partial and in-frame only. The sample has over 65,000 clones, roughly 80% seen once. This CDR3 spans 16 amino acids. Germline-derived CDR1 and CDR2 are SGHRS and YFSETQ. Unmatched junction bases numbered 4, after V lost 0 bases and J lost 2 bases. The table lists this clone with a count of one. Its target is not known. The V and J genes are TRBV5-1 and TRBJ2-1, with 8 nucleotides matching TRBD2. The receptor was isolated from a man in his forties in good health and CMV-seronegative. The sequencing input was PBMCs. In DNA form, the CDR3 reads TGCGCCAGCAGCTTGGTTCCAGCGGGAGCCTACAATGAGCAGTTCTTC. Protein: CASSLVPAGAYNEQFF.